The following is a TCR beta chain sequence with its context. Its antigen is currently unknown. Methods used by the authors: A classifier for distant metastasis in papillary thyroid cancer was constructed using CDR3 differences observed across clinicopathological groups. Via MiXCR, TCRdb re-called the PCR reads. The V and J calls, along with clone size, are taken from TCRdb and not from the paper's own processing. The table records about 16,000 clones, about 35% of them present only once. These data come from a study of metastatic and nonmetastatic thyroid tumors. The wider study: Comparison of repertoires was carried out across blood and tumor or nodule tissue from malignant and benign thyroid patients.

Findings and caveats of the study: Significantly higher TCR beta diversity was reportedly seen in malignant thyroid tumors than benign nodules, in blood and tumor.

Every patient was untreated before thyroid surgery. Germline V gene sequence: CDR1 GTSNPN, CDR2 SVGIG (reference sequence). V gave up 1 base and J gave up 4 bases; unmatched junction bases: 4. This CDR3 comprises 15 residues. This sequence joins TRBV30 and TRBJ2-1, with TRBD2 matching over 10 bases. The material sequenced was tumor tissue. This sequence was found in a female donor with papillary thyroid cancer or a benign thyroid nodule (not recorded which). Some clones in this sample may be carry-over from other donors' samples. This CDR3 is CAWSDLAGAYNEQFF. CDR3 in DNA: TGTGCCTGGAGTGATCTAGCGGGAGCTTACAATGAGCAGTTCTTC.